The rows below give T cell receptor beta chains drawn from one sample of a study of OX40 agonist ivuxolimab in advanced cancers. Sequencing was performed with immunoSEQ multiplex PCR; in TCRdb, only in-frame clones are kept and a portion is missing. This sample has around 15,000 clones; 50% to 75% occur once, and the top ten carry approximately 8.4%. The specimen comprised CD4+ or CD8+ T cells sorted from blood, sampled in a trial of the OX40 agonist ivuxolimab. The source of these receptors is an adult with an advanced solid tumor such as melanoma, head and neck, liver or kidney cancer. Both conserved end residues are part of each CDR3. Fields, in order: J gene, D gene, V gene, CDR3 protein. D genes are given only for firm matches.

j_gene: TRBJ2-7
d_gene: -
v_gene: TRBV5-4
CDR3aa: CASSPGPRGAYEQYF

j_gene: TRBJ2-1
d_gene: -
v_gene: TRBV7-9
CDR3aa: CASSFGQGFNEQFF

j_gene: TRBJ2-1
d_gene: -
v_gene: TRBV2
CDR3aa: CASSEDAYNEQFF

j_gene: TRBJ1-1
d_gene: -
v_gene: TRBV5-3
CDR3aa: CASSPVGNTEAFF

j_gene: TRBJ1-2
d_gene: -
v_gene: TRBV29-1
CDR3aa: CSVEVGFDYGYTF

j_gene: TRBJ2-1
d_gene: TRBD2
v_gene: TRBV2
CDR3aa: CASSELAGGTYNEQFF

j_gene: TRBJ2-2
d_gene: TRBD1
v_gene: TRBV5-3
CDR3aa: CARSVSGTGRSGELFF

j_gene: TRBJ2-7
d_gene: TRBD2
v_gene: TRBV2
CDR3aa: CARSSSGGSSYEQYF

j_gene: TRBJ2-7
d_gene: -
v_gene: TRBV10-3
CDR3aa: CAISESPYEQYF

j_gene: TRBJ2-2
d_gene: TRBD2
v_gene: TRBV5-4
CDR3aa: CASSLTGGGTGELFF

j_gene: TRBJ1-1
d_gene: -
v_gene: TRBV4-1
CDR3aa: CASRTTLNTEAFF

j_gene: TRBJ1-5
d_gene: -
v_gene: TRBV10-2
CDR3aa: CASSEGSNQPQHF

j_gene: TRBJ2-7
d_gene: TRBD2
v_gene: TRBV10-2
CDR3aa: CASSELTSGFGYEQYF

j_gene: TRBJ2-1
d_gene: -
v_gene: TRBV29-1
CDR3aa: CSAPTPRSEQFF

j_gene: TRBJ2-5
d_gene: -
v_gene: TRBV7-9
CDR3aa: CASSLGLEQYF

j_gene: TRBJ2-7
d_gene: TRBD1
v_gene: TRBV4-2
CDR3aa: CASSLWDRGYEQYF

j_gene: TRBJ1-1
d_gene: -
v_gene: TRBV4-2
CDR3aa: CASSQVATVNTEAFF

j_gene: TRBJ2-1
d_gene: -
v_gene: TRBV29-1
CDR3aa: CSVRGNEQFF

j_gene: TRBJ2-7
d_gene: TRBD1
v_gene: TRBV7-9
CDR3aa: CASSHRAGQGTYEQYF

j_gene: TRBJ2-3
d_gene: TRBD1
v_gene: TRBV19
CDR3aa: CASSMTGTGITDTQYF

j_gene: TRBJ2-5
d_gene: -
v_gene: TRBV4-1
CDR3aa: CASSQVVLETQYF

j_gene: TRBJ2-2
d_gene: TRBD2
v_gene: TRBV15
CDR3aa: CATSGLAGNTGELFF

j_gene: TRBJ2-7
d_gene: -
v_gene: TRBV4-3
CDR3aa: CASSLTQGGYEQYF

j_gene: TRBJ2-1
d_gene: TRBD1
v_gene: TRBV29-1
CDR3aa: CSVESLDRVKDNEQFF

j_gene: TRBJ2-2
d_gene: -
v_gene: TRBV2
CDR3aa: CASSEDTGELFF

j_gene: TRBJ2-2
d_gene: -
v_gene: TRBV11-3
CDR3aa: CASSSREAGTGELFF

j_gene: TRBJ2-2
d_gene: TRBD2
v_gene: TRBV5-4
CDR3aa: CASSLDGSGVWELFF

j_gene: TRBJ1-6
d_gene: -
v_gene: TRBV6-5
CDR3aa: CASSSGRYSPLHF

j_gene: TRBJ2-2
d_gene: -
v_gene: TRBV5-4
CDR3aa: CASSADTAGGELFF

j_gene: TRBJ2-2
d_gene: -
v_gene: TRBV27
CDR3aa: CASSLSGAGYGELFF

j_gene: TRBJ2-3
d_gene: TRBD2
v_gene: TRBV7-7
CDR3aa: CASSRKGSGGAWGTDTQYF

j_gene: TRBJ1-4
d_gene: TRBD1
v_gene: TRBV6-5
CDR3aa: CASSDRGLFF

j_gene: TRBJ2-1
d_gene: TRBD2
v_gene: TRBV9
CDR3aa: CASSVEGGGSYNEQFF

j_gene: TRBJ2-1
d_gene: TRBD1
v_gene: TRBV5-1
CDR3aa: CASSPGQGANEQFF

j_gene: TRBJ2-7
d_gene: -
v_gene: TRBV10-2
CDR3aa: CASSEYAGYDEQYF

j_gene: TRBJ1-6
d_gene: -
v_gene: TRBV28
CDR3aa: CASQRTDNSPLHF

j_gene: TRBJ1-6
d_gene: -
v_gene: TRBV30
CDR3aa: CAWSPVGGPQDSPLHF

j_gene: TRBJ1-5
d_gene: -
v_gene: TRBV27
CDR3aa: CASSDGLFNQPQHF